The entry below describes one T cell receptor (beta chain). The antigen is unknown. One end of the junction is discordant with germline, which a read error may explain. Germline CDR1 reads MDHEN; CDR2 reads SYDVKM. There are 12 residues in the CDR3. The assay used was immunoSEQ (version v3.0), run at survey level. TCRdb's table, derived via immunoSEQ multiplex PCR, lists solely in-frame clones and lacks some. The sample has about 30,000 clones, roughly 80% seen once. This sample is part of a study of long-term antiretroviral therapy in people with HIV. Study results and limitations: Specimens of blood were obtained during about 2003 to 2017, possibly under older ART regimens. HIV repertoires showed narrower CDR3 length ranges than controls.

The sample here was unsorted PBMCs, taken 0.3 years after starting antiretroviral therapy. The rearrangement uses TRBV28 and TRBJ2-7; a weak D match, TRBD2 (6 bases). This TCR came from a man aged 35 to 55 with HIV. The CDR3, as DNA: TGTGCCAGCAGTCAGCGAATGGAGGGCTCAGACTTC. Translated: CASSQRMEGSDF. Complete variable domain (other parts from reference TRBV28 and TRBJ2-7): DVKVTQSSRYLVKRTGEKVFLECVQDMDHENMFWYRQDPGLGLRLIYFSYDVKMKEKGDIPEGYSVSREKKERFSLILESASTNQTSMYLCASSQRMEGSDFGPGTRLTVT.